A single T cell receptor beta chain is shown here with its context. Its antigen is as yet unknown. This specimen belongs to a study of T cell repertoires in cytomegalovirus infection. TCRdb re-analysed the reads in MiXCR, keeping a single row per CDR3 protein. The sample has a few hundred thousand distinct CDR3 sequences, roughly 29% seen once. V shed 4 bases and J 2 bases; nucleotides not matched to a gene: 6. Germline CDR1 is SGDLS and CDR2 is YYNGEE. CDR3 length equals 15 residues. The clonotype was recovered from a human donor in good health (CMV status not recorded). Some clones in this sample may be carry-over from other donors' samples. The sequences come from cultured PBMCs, collected from culture after CMV antigen stimulation. The genes are TRBV9 and TRBJ2-5, with 9 bases identical to TRBD1. CDR3 sequence: CASSSRDRVQETQYF. CDR3 coding DNA: TGTGCCAGCAGCTCCCGGGACAGGGTGCAAGAGACCCAGTACTTC.